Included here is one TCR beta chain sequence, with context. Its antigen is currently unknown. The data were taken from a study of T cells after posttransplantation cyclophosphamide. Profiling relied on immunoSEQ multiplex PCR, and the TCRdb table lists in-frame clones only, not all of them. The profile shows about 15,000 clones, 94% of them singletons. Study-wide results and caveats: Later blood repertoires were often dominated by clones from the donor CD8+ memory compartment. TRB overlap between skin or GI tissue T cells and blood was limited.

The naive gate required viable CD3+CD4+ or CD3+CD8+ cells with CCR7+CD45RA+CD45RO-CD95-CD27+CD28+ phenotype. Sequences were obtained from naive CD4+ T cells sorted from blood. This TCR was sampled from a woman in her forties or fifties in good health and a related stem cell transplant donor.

The CDR3 here is CASSVERGRPHYNEQFF. CDR3 DNA sequence: TGTGCCAGCAGCGTAGAAAGGGGGCGCCCCCACTACAATGAGCAGTTCTTC. This chain links TRBV9 with TRBJ2-1; 7 bases fit TRBD1. CDR3 length: 17 residues. V lost 0 bases and J lost 3; bases outside the gene matches: 9. CDR1 and CDR2 (germline): SGDLS, YYNGEE.